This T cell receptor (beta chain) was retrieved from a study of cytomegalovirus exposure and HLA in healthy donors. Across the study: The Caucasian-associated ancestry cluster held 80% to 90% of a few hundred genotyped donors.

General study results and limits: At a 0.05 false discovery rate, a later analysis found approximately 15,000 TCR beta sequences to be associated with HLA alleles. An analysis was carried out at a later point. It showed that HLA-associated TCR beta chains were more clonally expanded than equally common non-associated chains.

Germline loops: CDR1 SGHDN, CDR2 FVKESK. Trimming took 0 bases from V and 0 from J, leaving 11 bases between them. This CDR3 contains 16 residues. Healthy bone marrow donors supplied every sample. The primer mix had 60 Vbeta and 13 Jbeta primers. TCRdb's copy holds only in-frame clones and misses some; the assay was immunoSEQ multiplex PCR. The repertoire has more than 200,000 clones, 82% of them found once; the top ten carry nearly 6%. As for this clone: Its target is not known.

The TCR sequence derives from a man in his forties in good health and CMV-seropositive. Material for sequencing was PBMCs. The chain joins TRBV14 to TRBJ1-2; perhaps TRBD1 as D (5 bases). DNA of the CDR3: TGTGCCAGCAGCCAAGAAGCAGGGCTACCTAACTATGGCTACACCTTC. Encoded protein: CASSQEAGLPNYGYTF.